This T cell receptor (beta chain) appears in the sequencing data of a study of T cell repertoires in cytomegalovirus infection. Study as a whole: Public signatures in TCR beta pointed to CMV infection and matching HLA type.

TCRdb passed the reads through MiXCR, listing each CDR3 protein once. Of some 400,000 distinct CDR3 sequences listed, roughly 20% are singletons. Study-level points and caveats: Carriers of CMV and the relevant HLA type were discriminated by public TCR beta frequency. HLA-C-restricted CMV-specific TCR beta clonotypes prevailed in the ex vivo response.

For this clonotype: Its target is unknown.

This sequence originates from a human donor in good health (CMV status not recorded). Some clones in this sample may be carry-over from other donors' samples. Material for sequencing was PBMCs.

DNA of the CDR3: TGTGCCAGCAACCCGGTGGGGGGGAGCACAGATACGCAGTATTTT. Protein product: CASNPVGGSTDTQYF. The chain employs TRBV28 and TRBJ2-3; TRBD2 matches at 7 bases. J was trimmed by 0 bases and V by 7 bases; bases with no gene match: 7. Germline loops: CDR1 MDHEN, CDR2 SYDVKM. CDR3 length equals 15 residues.